Listed here are 8 T cell receptor beta chains from one sample, sequenced in a study of blood T cell repertoires in COVID-19. Only in-frame clones appear in the TCRdb table, and some are missing; sequencing was by immunoSEQ multiplex PCR. The sample lists under 200,000 clones; over 65% were seen once. Sequencing input: peripheral blood. These receptors were obtained from a man aged 55 to 70 with acute or convalescent COVID-19.

This chain uses TRBV29-1 with TRBJ2-1, with D perhaps matching TRBD1 (5 bases). This CDR3 spans 14 amino acids. Germline V gene sequence: CDR1 SQVTM, CDR2 ANQGSEA. Deletions cut 1 base from V and 6 bases from J, with 13 bases between. CDR3 loop: CSVEGREGANEQFF. CDR3 DNA sequence: TGCAGCGTTGAAGGCAGGGAAGGGGCCAATGAGCAGTTCTTC.

The chain couples TRBV11-2 to TRBJ1-5; D perhaps matches TRBD1 (5 bases). CDR3 size: 15 residues. CDR1 and CDR2 (germline): SGHAT, FQNNGV. V lost 0 bases and J lost 6, with 12 bases in between. The CDR3 coding sequence is TGTGCCAGCAGCTTAGACGGGGGGGTGACTCAGCCCCAGCATTTT. Amino acid sequence: CASSLDGGVTQPQHF.

The chain is built from TRBV4-1 and TRBJ2-1; TRBD1 agrees at 7 bases. This CDR3 region has 16 residues. J gave up 7 bases and V 3 bases, and 12 bases lay outside the gene matches. Per the germline V gene, CDR1 is MGHRA and CDR2 is YSYEKL. CDR3 residues: CASSQVRSARGNEQFF. For the CDR3, the DNA is TGCGCCAGCAGCCAGGTGAGATCCGCCAGGGGGAATGAGCAGTTCTTC.

V is TRBV7-9 and J is TRBJ2-7; weak D call: TRBD2 (6 bases). The CDR3 contains 16 residues. V was clipped by 5 bases and J by 0 bases, with 17 bases between them. The V gene's germline CDR1 is SEHNR and CDR2 FQNEAQ (reference sequence). The DNA for the CDR3 is TGTGCCAGCAGCCCCCCCGGGACTCCGAGCTCCTACGAGCAGTACTTC. This translates into CASSPPGTPSSYEQYF. The full variable domain, rest sourced from reference TRBV7-9 and TRBJ2-7, is DTGVSQNPRHKITKRGQNVTFRCDPISEHNRLYWYRQTLGQGPEFLTYFQNEAQLEKSRLLSDRFSAERPKGSFSTLEIQRTEQGDSAMYLCASSPPGTPSSYEQYFGPGTRLTVT.

The V call is TRBV18, the J call TRBJ2-7; 16 nucleotides line up with TRBD2. V lost 3 bases, J lost 5 bases, and 1 base stayed unmatched. CDR1 KGHSH and CDR2 LQKENI come from the germline V gene. The CDR3 loop spans 15 amino acids. The CDR3 loop reads CASSPGLAGGNEQYF. CDR3 nucleotides: TGTGCCAGCTCACCGGGACTAGCGGGGGGGAACGAGCAGTACTTC.

CDR3 sequence (DNA): TGTGCCAGCAGTCCGACGACAGGGGCCTACAATGAGCAGTTCTTC. Protein product: CASSPTTGAYNEQFF. V gene TRBV27 combines with J gene TRBJ2-1; 8 bases line up with TRBD1. With 5 bases clipped from V and 2 bases from J, the junction kept 5 bases outside the gene matches. The CDR3 sequence is 15 residues long. The germline V gene has CDR1 MNHEY and CDR2 SMNVEV (reference sequence).

The chain joins TRBV7-3 to TRBJ2-1; 12 positions match TRBD2. The CDR3 consists of 16 residues. The ends lost 5 bases at V and 7 bases at J; junction bases unmatched: 9. Germline V lookup: CDR1 SGHTA, CDR2 FQGTGA. This CDR3 reads CASSPTLAGGRNEQFF. The CDR3 DNA follows: TGTGCCAGCAGCCCCACGCTAGCGGGGGGGCGAAATGAGCAGTTCTTC.

In DNA, the CDR3 is TGCGCCAGCAGCTTGGACGGGTACGGCACCGGGGAGCTGTTTTTT. The encoded protein is CASSLDGYGTGELFF. The rearrangement uses TRBV5-1 and TRBJ2-2; D ambiguous. V gave up 0 bases and J gave up 4 bases, with 10 bases separating them. The CDR3 consists of 15 residues. CDR1 and CDR2 from the germline V gene are SGHRS and YFSETQ.